The source of this T cell receptor beta chain is a study of cytomegalovirus exposure and HLA in healthy donors. The wider study: Assignment to the Caucasian-associated ancestry cluster applied to approximately 80% of the approximately 360 genotyped donors.

This clone was counted between two and nine times. The antigen remains undetermined. There are 14 residues in the CDR3. In germline, CDR1 is SGHRS, CDR2 YFSETQ. V dropped 3 bases and J dropped 4 bases, with 13 bases sitting between them. Findings and limits, study-wide: Among the CMV-associated chains, a few were confirmed in vitro as specific for CMV antigens. Previous analysis showed most TCR beta V segments were productive about 90% or about 30% of the time. Follow-up analysis later connected one missense variant in DCLRE1C with trimming of TCR beta V- and J-genes.

PCR was performed using 60 Vbeta and 13 Jbeta primers. Only in-frame clones appear in the TCRdb table, and some are missing; sequencing was by immunoSEQ multiplex PCR. In the table there are about 130,000 clones, 80% to 85% of which are singletons. The chain has TRBV5-1 and TRBJ1-2; TRBD1 is a possible D gene (5 bases). The receptor was derived from a human donor in good health. The specimen was PBMCs. For the CDR3, the DNA is TGCGCCAGCAGCTCGAATGGGGCTTCCTATGGCTACACCTTC. It is translated as CASSSNGASYGYTF.